Following are 10 T cell receptor beta chains from one sample sequenced in a study of shared clonotypes between healthy human individuals (dated by TCRdb to between 2020 and 2021). CD8 naive samples were CD45RO-negative cells positively selected for CCR7, giving a CD45RA+CCR7+ population that excluded TemRA cells. Libraries were prepared through the immunoSEQ multiplex PCR assay. Held by TCRdb, this immuneACCESS table contains in-frame sequences only and omits some clones. Under half of the omission traces to an unresolved V gene where checked; the cause of the rest is unknown. The sample table shows 2 million or so clones, and about 95% are seen once. The ten largest clonotypes hold approximately 1.2% of the sample. Sequencing used naive CD8+ T cells sorted from blood. In light of the paper, this sample's cell subset or site label describes: CD45RA+CCR7+. These TCRs come from a man aged 18 to 29 in good health.

The genes are TRBV4-1 and TRBJ1-3, with D tentatively TRBD1 (6 bases). This CDR3 contains 16 residues. Trimming cost V 0 bases and J 2 bases, with 11 bases left between them. Germline V gene data show CDR1 as MGHRA and CDR2 as YSYEKL. The CDR3 protein is CASSQDFAGAGNTIYF. The CDR3 DNA reads TGCGCCAGCAGCCAAGACTTCGCAGGGGCTGGAAACACCATATATTTT.

This chain joins TRBV10-3 and TRBJ2-1, with 9 bases lining up with TRBD2. The CDR3 runs 17 residues. Germline loops: CDR1 ENHRY, CDR2 SYGVKD. J lost 7 bases, V lost 4 bases, and 14 bases had no gene match. CDR3 DNA: TGTGCCATCAGTGGCGAACCGGGACTAGCTAACCGAAATGAGCAGTTCTTC. This encodes CAISGEPGLANRNEQFF.

The chain uses TRBV7-2 and TRBJ1-1; unclear D gene. The CDR3 totals 9 residues. Per germline, CDR1 SGHTA and CDR2 FQGNSA. Trimming shortened V by 6 bases and J by 8 bases, and 4 bases separated the two germline ends. CDR3 in DNA: TGTGCCAGCAGTCAAGAAGCTTTCTTT. This encodes CASSQEAFF.

V is TRBV29-1 and J is TRBJ2-7; D is unclear. CDR1 is SQVTM, CDR2 ANQGSEA, per germline. V was trimmed by 4 bases and J by 2 bases, leaving 15 bases between them. CDR3 size: 14 residues. CDR3 sequence (DNA): TGCAGCGTTGTAGGCAGCTCTGAAACCTACGAGCAGTACTTC. It yields the protein CSVVGSSETYEQYF.

The count of this clone is one. The chain's CDR3 is CASSLESGPSYEQYF. The CDR3, as DNA: TGTGCCAGCAGCTTAGAGTCAGGGCCCTCCTACGAGCAGTACTTC. The rearrangement uses TRBV13 and TRBJ2-7; possible D gene TRBD1, 5 bases. The V and J ends lost 1 base and 0 bases respectively, with 10 bases between them. The CDR3 contains 15 residues. Germline CDR1 PRHDT, CDR2 FYEKMQ (reference sequence).

The chain combines TRBV27 with TRBJ2-1; the D gene is possibly TRBD1 (6 bases). Deletions cut 2 bases from V and 2 bases from J, with 10 bases between. This CDR3 comprises 15 residues. The germline V gene has CDR1 MNHEY and CDR2 SMNVEV (reference sequence). CDR3 coding DNA: TGTGCCAGCAGTTTACAGGGGCCGACCTACAATGAGCAGTTCTTC. Protein: CASSLQGPTYNEQFF.

This chain joins TRBV6-5 and TRBJ1-1, with a possible D match to TRBD1 (5 bases). This CDR3 spans 14 amino acids. Per the germline V gene, CDR1 is MNHEY and CDR2 is SVGAGI. V shed 6 bases and J shed 11 bases, with 22 bases lying between them. The CDR3 is CASSPTPPGAGAFF. The CDR3 DNA follows: TGTGCCAGCAGCCCCACCCCGCCCGGGGCTGGGGCTTTCTTT.

The genes are TRBV7-9 and TRBJ2-7; D uncertain. The CDR3 consists of 15 residues. Germline V CDR1 and CDR2: SEHNR, FQNEAQ (reference sequence). The ends were cut back, 1 base at V and 0 bases at J, with 10 bases in the middle. The CDR3 region has the DNA TGTGCCAGCAGCTTAGGACCTGAAAGCTCCTACGAGCAGTACTTC. Protein product: CASSLGPESSYEQYF.

The chain has TRBV14 and TRBJ1-1; no reliable D call. V gave up 4 bases and J gave up 3 bases, with 12 bases separating them. The CDR3 is 14 amino acids. The germline CDR1 and CDR2 sequences are SGHDN and FVKESK. The CDR3 DNA is TGTGCCAGCAGCCCCAACGGGTTAGACACTGAAGCTTTCTTT. It encodes CASSPNGLDTEAFF.

The chain employs TRBV28 and TRBJ2-7; D gene ambiguous. Germline V gives CDR1 MDHEN, CDR2 SYDVKM. V shed 2 bases and J shed 6 bases, with 14 bases lying between them. The CDR3 length is 14 residues. The CDR3, as DNA: TGTGCCAGCAGTTTAAGGGCCCCCAACGGCGAGCAGTACTTC. This encodes CASSLRAPNGEQYF.